The sequence of this T cell receptor beta chain was determined in a study of shared clonotypes between healthy human individuals. Losses at the gene ends were 3 bases for V and 5 bases for J; bases not matched to a gene: 9. The length of the CDR3 is 15 residues. Germline V gives CDR1 SNHLY, CDR2 FYNNEI. This table comes from immunoSEQ multiplex PCR, and its TCRdb copy is limited to in-frame clones, with some not included. The sample lists about 1 million clones, around four fifths occurring once. Specimen: memory CD4+ T cells sorted from blood. Subset reported: CD45RA-negative fraction. The clonotype originates from a man between 18 and 29 years old in good health. The chain couples TRBV2 to TRBJ2-5, with 7 positions matching TRBD2. In DNA form, the CDR3 reads TGTGCCAGCAGTGAGAACGGGAGGCCTCCCGAGACCCAGTACTTC. Translation: CASSENGRPPETQYF.